This T cell receptor beta chain was identified in a study of blood T cell repertoires in COVID-19. Seattle researchers signed up patients amid active infection and tracked them longitudinally. The table lists this clone with a few counts. The germline V gene encodes CDR1 SGHRS and CDR2 YFSETQ. Trimming took off 2 bases at V and 3 bases at J, with 18 bases between the two ends. This CDR3 has 17 residues. Original analysis: Reference gene primer amplification in the assay estimated nucleated cell counts. Assay: immunoSEQ multiplex PCR; the TCRdb copy retains only in-frame clones and omits some. That table supplies the V and J calls and clone size; D and trimming were determined from the DNA. The table includes 290,000 or so clones, roughly 92% detected once.

The sequencing input was peripheral blood. The chain recombines TRBV5-1 with TRBJ2-1; a weak D match, TRBD1 (6 bases). This clonotype originated in a woman aged 25 to 39 with COVID-19, enrolled during active disease. The CDR3 bases are TGCGCCAGCAGCTTACGGGTAGGGACAAACATCTACAATGAGCAGTTCTTC. Amino acid sequence: CASSLRVGTNIYNEQFF.